This TCR beta chain comes out of a study of T cell responses to AZD1222 COVID-19 vaccine. Findings and caveats of the study: Repertoires were obtained only post-peak T cell response.

CDR3 length: 15 amino acids. Germline V gene lookup returns CDR1 SGHRS and CDR2 YFSETQ. Trimming pared 1 base from V and 5 bases from J, leaving 13 bases between. Using immunoSEQ multiplex PCR, the repertoire was profiled, and TCRdb retains in-frame clones only, with some absent. The sample includes fewer than 85,000 clones, approximately 83% of them seen just once. Worth noting for this clone: Its cognate antigen is unknown.

This sequence joins TRBV5-1 and TRBJ2-1; D possibly corresponds to TRBD2 (7 bases). This sequence originates from an adult who received the AZD1222 COVID-19 vaccine. Source: peripheral blood, taken 28 days after the second AZD1222 dose. The DNA of the CDR3 is TGCGCCAGCAGCTTGCGGGGGGCAGGGGACAATGAGCAGTTCTTC. Protein sequence: CASSLRGAGDNEQFF.